This entry describes one TCR beta chain. Its antigen is not known. V was cut by 7 bases and J by 5 bases, with 15 bases left in between. The CDR3 sequence is 12 residues long. The germline CDR1 and CDR2 sequences are SQVTM and ANQGSEA. This specimen belongs to a study of cytomegalovirus exposure and HLA in healthy donors. Across the study: The same platform was used for the 120 or so validation repertoires as for the approximately 610 first-cohort repertoires, as reported in a later analysis.

Broader study findings: Reported performance of the classifier showed diagnosis of cytomegalovirus status with high specificity and sensitivity. Altogether, 150 to 200 TCR beta chains were recorded as cytomegalovirus-associated.

Clones were sequenced by immunoSEQ multiplex PCR, and TCRdb holds only the in-frame ones, with some missing. The repertoire has some 250,000 clones, around 91% of them found once; the top ten carry 0.35% to 0.4%. V gene TRBV29-1 combines with J gene TRBJ2-7; possible D gene TRBD1, 5 bases. This TCR was recovered from a young woman in good health and CMV-seronegative. The sample was PBMCs. The CDR3 sequence: CSAQGFGNEQYF. CDR3 DNA sequence: TGCAGCGCCCAGGGTTTCGGAAACGAGCAGTACTTC.